Shown below are 5 T cell receptor beta chains from a single sample sequenced in a study of T cell changes during pregnancy in multiple sclerosis. Sequencing used immunoSEQ multiplex PCR; TCRdb keeps in-frame clones, though not all of them. The data contain under 80,000 clones, roughly 88% of them seen just once; the ten biggest clones take up around 1.6%. This sample comprised peripheral blood, obtained in the first trimester of pregnancy. Source of these receptors: a female donor with multiple sclerosis, enrolled in a pregnancy study.

CDR3 DNA: TGTGCCAGCAGTGAACCAGGGGCTGGAAACACCATATATTTT. The encoded protein is CASSEPGAGNTIYF. The chain is built from TRBV6-1 and TRBJ1-3, with D possibly TRBD1 on 6 matching bases. This CDR3 has 14 residues. Per the germline V gene, CDR1 is MNHNS and CDR2 is SASEGT. Deletions cut 2 bases from V and 2 bases from J, with 7 bases between.

This chain connects TRBV7-9 to TRBJ1-2; D gene unclear. The CDR3 is 14 amino acids. Trimming removed 1 base at V and 4 bases at J, with 10 bases between. Germline loops: CDR1 SEHNR, CDR2 FQNEAQ (reference sequence). The CDR3: CASSLELRGYGYTF. The CDR3 bases are TGTGCCAGCAGCTTAGAACTCCGGGGCTATGGCTACACCTTC.

This chain uses TRBV25-1 with TRBJ2-7, with D possibly TRBD2 on 6 matching bases. Between the trimmed V and J ends, which lost 2 bases and 2 bases, there was a span of 10 bases. The CDR3 loop spans 14 amino acids. Germline V gene lookup returns CDR1 MGHDK and CDR2 SYGVNS. The CDR3 protein is CASSEMGGAYEQYF. The CDR3 region has the DNA TGTGCCAGCAGTGAAATGGGAGGAGCCTACGAGCAGTACTTC.

This chain links TRBV7-2 with TRBJ2-7; D is unclear. The length of the CDR3 is 17 residues. V lost 1 base and J 6 bases, leaving 22 bases between the germline ends. The germline gives CDR1 SGHTA, CDR2 FQGNSA. CDR3 coding DNA: TGTGCCAGCAGCTTAGGACCCACCGCAAGCGTTCGTGGCGAGCAGTACTTC. Its translation is CASSLGPTASVRGEQYF. Complete variable domain (other parts from reference TRBV7-2 and TRBJ2-7): GAGVSQSPSNKVTEKGKDVELRCDPISGHTALYWYRQSLGQGLEFLIYFQGNSAPDKSGLPSDRFSAERTGGSVSTLTIQRTQQEDSAVYLCASSLGPTASVRGEQYFGPGTRLTVT.

In its sample, this clone was seen once. V gene TRBV21-1 combines with J gene TRBJ1-1; TRBD1, the table's D call, was not compared with the DNA. TRBV21-1 is a listed pseudogene. This CDR3 is 16 amino acids long. CDR3 DNA sequence: TGTGCCAGCAGCCTTCGAATGGGGGACAGGAACACTGAAGCTTTCTTT. Residues: CASSLRMGDRNTEAFF.